The rows below give T cell receptor beta chains drawn from one sample of a study of PD-1 blockade in mismatch repair-deficient tumors. Data came from immunoSEQ multiplex PCR; TCRdb stores just in-frame clones and leaves some out. The sample lists some 66,000 clones; about 91% were seen once. The sequencing here drew on peripheral blood, taken 52 weeks after starting pembrolizumab. Receptors were obtained from an adult with mismatch repair-deficient cancer. The CDR3 runs from the conserved cysteine through the conserved F or W. The order of the fields is J gene, V gene, clone size, D gene, CDR3 protein, CDR3 DNA. D genes are given only for firm matches. Size is omitted from some rows. Given values are once, few, many or a class for expanded clones.

>TRBJ2-1|TRBV9|NA|TRBD2
CASSVSSGISSYNEQFF
TGTGCCAGCAGCGTTAGTAGCGGGATAAGCTCCTACAATGAGCAGTTCTTC
>TRBJ2-3|TRBV11-2|few|NA
CASSHQDTQYF
TGTGCCAGCAGCCATCAGGATACGCAGTATTTT
>TRBJ1-1|TRBV10-3|NA|TRBD1
CAISPSGQAVTEAFF
TGTGCCATCAGTCCAAGTGGACAGGCGGTCACTGAAGCTTTCTTT
>TRBJ1-2|TRBV9|NA|NA
CASSVASGIGSGYTF
TGTGCCAGCAGCGTAGCTTCAGGGATAGGCTCTGGCTACACCTTC
>TRBJ2-7|TRBV5-1|NA|TRBD2
CASSSDSGRSSYEQYF
TGCGCCAGCAGCTCGGATAGCGGGAGGAGCTCCTACGAGCAGTACTTC
>TRBJ2-7|TRBV11-3|NA|TRBD1
CASSLSPWTGPSYEQYF
TGTGCCAGCAGCTTGAGCCCTTGGACAGGGCCCTCCTACGAGCAGTACTTC
>TRBJ1-5|TRBV28|NA|NA
CASSPGWGNQPQHF
TGTGCCAGCAGTCCCGGTTGGGGCAATCAGCCCCAGCATTTT
>TRBJ2-2|TRBV4-1|NA|NA
CASSQGLSRHSSNTGELFF
TGCGCCAGCAGCCAAGGACTTTCACGACACTCCTCGAACACCGGGGAGCTGTTTTTT
>TRBJ2-3|TRBV11-3|NA|NA
CASSFTSLDTQYF
TGTGCCAGCAGCTTTACTAGCCTAGATACGCAGTATTTT
>TRBJ2-1|TRBV5-6|NA|NA
CASSLSSRYNEQFF
TGTGCCAGCAGCTTGTCTTCGCGATACAATGAGCAGTTCTTC
>TRBJ2-6|TRBV11-3|NA|NA
CASSLVLWGKGANVLTF
TGTGCCAGCAGCTTAGTTCTTTGGGGTAAGGGGGCCAACGTCCTGACTTTC
>TRBJ1-4|TRBV7-9|few|TRBD1
CASSLEGQLNEKLFF
TGTGCCAGCAGCTTAGAGGGACAGCTCAATGAAAAACTGTTTTTT
>TRBJ2-7|TRBV19|few|TRBD1
CASTPTGASLEQYF
TGTGCCAGTACCCCGACAGGGGCATCCTTGGAGCAGTACTTC